The 29 T cell receptor beta chains given below trace back to one sample, sequenced in a study of T cell clonotyping in hematopoietic cell transplantation. Time point here: recipient sample about 28 days before transplant, after cytoreduction. Assay: immunoSEQ multiplex PCR; the TCRdb copy retains only in-frame clones and omits some. Of thousands of clones in the sample, about 91% were seen once. The sample in question was peripheral blood mononuclear cells, obtained before stem cell transplant. Receptor source: a man aged 25-45 years with acute myeloid leukemia. Some clones in this sample may be carry-over from other donors' samples.

The chain employs TRBV5-6 and TRBJ1-4, with 10 bases matching TRBD1. The CDR3 totals 12 residues. V lost 7 bases to trimming and J lost 6 bases; unmatched junction nucleotides: 0. The germline gives CDR1 SGHDT, CDR2 YYEEEE. The CDR3 sequence: CASGTGDEKLFF. CDR3 DNA: TGTGCCAGCGGGACAGGGGATGAAAAACTGTTTTTT.

In its sample, this clone was seen a few times. V is TRBV30 and J is TRBJ2-7; no firm D call. V dropped 3 bases and J dropped 6 bases, with 9 bases sitting between them. The CDR3 is 11 amino acids. In germline, CDR1 is GTSNPN, CDR2 SVGIG (reference sequence). CDR3 protein: CAWRPGGEQYF. CDR3 bases: TGTGCCTGGAGGCCCGGCGGCGAGCAGTACTTC.

This clone came up a few times. The chain recombines TRBV4-1 with TRBJ1-5; D unclear. The CDR3 contains 15 residues. Germline CDR1 MGHRA, CDR2 YSYEKL. The V end was cut by 7 bases, the J end by 4 bases, with 17 bases between. The CDR3 sequence: CASKERWSSNQPQHF. CDR3 in DNA: TGCGCCAGCAAAGAGCGGTGGAGTTCTAATCAGCCCCAGCATTTT.

V usage is TRBV9 and J usage is TRBJ2-3; 11 bases align to TRBD2. The germline CDR1 and CDR2 sequences are SGDLS and YYNGEE. The CDR3 sequence is 17 residues long. Trimming at V came to 0 bases and at J to 1 base, leaving 4 bases not matched to a gene. In DNA form, the CDR3 reads TGTGCCAGCAGCGTAGGGCTGGGACTAGCGGGCACAGATACGCAGTATTTT. It codes for CASSVGLGLAGTDTQYF.

This CDR3 is CASSHPSGSYEQYF. The CDR3 nucleotides are TGCGCCAGCAGCCACCCTAGCGGGAGTTACGAGCAGTACTTC. The gene calls are TRBV4-1 and TRBJ2-7; 10 bases are a match to TRBD2. This CDR3 is 14 amino acids long. J was trimmed by 4 bases and V by 3 bases; bases with no gene match: 3. Germline lookup yields CDR1 MGHRA and CDR2 YSYEKL.

V usage is TRBV19 and J usage is TRBJ2-5, with 7 bases identical to TRBD1. The CDR3 is made up of 15 amino acids. Per the germline V gene, CDR1 is LNHDA and CDR2 is SQIVND (reference sequence). With 4 bases clipped from V and 3 bases from J, the junction kept 8 bases outside the gene matches. The CDR3 coding sequence is TGTGCCAGTAGTACCACCGGGACAGAGAAAGAGACCCAGTACTTC. As protein: CASSTTGTEKETQYF.

This clone has just a few counts. This CDR3 reads CASRLQGATDTQYF. The CDR3, as DNA: TGTGCCAGCAGACTCCAGGGAGCTACAGATACGCAGTATTTT. The gene calls are TRBV6-1 and TRBJ2-3; TRBD1 or TRBD2 may be the D gene (5 bases each). Germline V lookup: CDR1 MNHNS, CDR2 SASEGT. This CDR3 contains 14 residues. The V end was cut by 6 bases, the J end by 3 bases, with 13 bases between.

V gene TRBV4-2 combines with J gene TRBJ2-2; 12 nucleotides match TRBD2. This CDR3 is built from 17 residues. Germline loops: CDR1 LGHNA, CDR2 YNFKEQ. After removal of 1 base from V and 5 bases from J, the junction contained 5 bases not matched to a gene. This CDR3 is CASSQGLAGVVTGELFF. For the CDR3, the DNA is TGTGCCAGCAGCCAAGGACTAGCGGGAGTTGTTACCGGGGAGCTGTTTTTT.

The J gene is TRBJ2-7, the V gene TRBV28; no definite D call. CDR3 length: 11 amino acids. Deletions cut 4 bases from V and 6 bases from J, with 7 bases between. Germline loops: CDR1 MDHEN, CDR2 SYDVKM. The CDR3 loop is CASSWTSEQYF. The DNA for the CDR3 is TGTGCCAGCAGTTGGACGAGCGAGCAGTACTTC.

The rearrangement uses TRBV7-3 and TRBJ2-2, with D possibly being TRBD2 (5 bases). With 5 bases removed from V and 2 bases from J, the gap between germline ends came to 9 bases. The CDR3 runs to 14 residues. Germline V gene sequence: CDR1 SGHTA, CDR2 FQGTGA. CDR3 nucleotide sequence: TGTGCCAGCAGCCCGACGGGAAACACCGGGGAGCTGTTTTTT. This gives the protein CASSPTGNTGELFF.

V gene TRBV27 combines with J gene TRBJ2-1; TRBD2 agrees at 7 bases. The trim removed 7 bases at V and 7 bases at J, leaving 16 bases unmatched. The germline CDR1 and CDR2 sequences are MNHEY and SMNVEV (reference sequence). The CDR3 extends over 16 amino acids. Here the CDR3 DNA reads TGTGCCAGCACCCCCTGGCGGGTAGCGGGCGGGAATGAGCAGTTCTTC. This encodes CASTPWRVAGGNEQFF.

This clone was observed a handful of times. The CDR3 protein is CASGDNLYEQYF. The CDR3 nucleotides read TGTGCCAGTGGAGACAACCTCTACGAGCAGTACTTC. The chain uses TRBV19 and TRBJ2-7, with no clear D. The CDR3 contains 12 residues. Trimming took 8 bases from V and 3 from J, leaving 11 bases between them. Germline V gene data show CDR1 as LNHDA and CDR2 as SQIVND (reference sequence).

This sequence joins TRBV5-1 and TRBJ1-4; D gene ambiguous. Germline V CDR1 and CDR2: SGHRS, YFSETQ. With 4 bases removed from V and 5 bases from J, the gap between germline ends came to 12 bases. The CDR3 totals 14 residues. CDR3 DNA sequence: TGCGCCAGCAGCGCCTTTAGGCCCAATGAAAAACTGTTTTTT. Protein sequence: CASSAFRPNEKLFF.

The rearrangement uses TRBV7-2 and TRBJ2-5, with a tentative D call TRBD2 (5 bases). Germline V lookup: CDR1 SGHTA, CDR2 FQGNSA. The CDR3 consists of 14 residues. V gave up 5 bases and J gave up 5 bases, with 15 bases separating them. CDR3 loop: CASSRNLGEETQYF. CDR3 bases: TGTGCCAGCAGCCGAAACCTCGGGGAGGAGACCCAGTACTTC.

This sequence joins TRBV4-3 and TRBJ1-2, with 11 bases aligning to TRBD1. The CDR3 loop spans 15 amino acids. Trimming at V came to 3 bases and at J to 4 bases, leaving 4 bases not matched to a gene. Per the germline V gene, CDR1 is LGHNA and CDR2 is YSLEER. The chain's CDR3 is CASSHRTGGGYGYTF. CDR3 DNA: TGCGCCAGCAGCCACCGGACAGGGGGCGGCTATGGCTACACCTTC.

V is TRBV29-1 and J is TRBJ1-1, with no clear D. Trimming removed 7 bases from V and 0 bases from J, with 9 bases in between. The CDR3 consists of 12 residues. Germline V CDR1 and CDR2: SQVTM, ANQGSEA. CDR3 sequence (DNA): TGCAGCGCTTCCCAGTTGAACACTGAAGCTTTCTTT. Its translation is CSASQLNTEAFF.

The chain combines TRBV2 with TRBJ2-7; D call uncertain. The germline V and J ends were trimmed by 5 bases and 6 bases, with 14 bases remaining between them. The germline V gene encodes CDR1 SNHLY and CDR2 FYNNEI. The CDR3 is made up of 13 amino acids. The CDR3 sequence: CASSHQASPEQYF. CDR3 coding DNA: TGTGCCAGCAGTCATCAGGCCTCTCCCGAGCAGTACTTC.

This chain connects TRBV11-3 to TRBJ2-7, with D perhaps matching TRBD1 (7 bases). With 5 bases removed from V and 6 bases from J, the gap between germline ends came to 14 bases. CDR3 length equals 13 residues. The germline gives CDR1 SGHNT, CDR2 YENEEA. CDR3 DNA sequence: TGTGCCAGCAGCCAGGGGGGAGCGGGCGAGCAGTACTTC. The encoded protein is CASSQGGAGEQYF.

The chain carries TRBV15 and TRBJ2-3; perhaps TRBD2 as D (5 bases). V gave up 3 bases and J gave up 4 bases, with 14 bases separating them. Germline CDR1 and CDR2: LNHNV and YYDKDF (reference sequence). The CDR3 spans 15 residues. CDR3 region: CATSSLDSTPDTQYF. DNA for the CDR3: TGTGCCACCAGCAGCTTGGACTCCACCCCAGATACGCAGTATTTT.

The V call is TRBV6-5, the J call TRBJ2-5; the D gene is possibly TRBD1 (6 bases). The CDR3 extends over 16 amino acids. Deletions cut 0 bases from V and 5 bases from J, with 16 bases between. Per germline, CDR1 MNHEY and CDR2 SVGAGI. CDR3: CASSYSSGQFIETQYF. The CDR3 DNA reads as TGTGCCAGCAGTTACTCGTCAGGACAGTTTATTGAGACCCAGTACTTC.

The chain employs TRBV2 and TRBJ1-1; the D is unclear. This CDR3 has 13 residues. Germline V gives CDR1 SNHLY, CDR2 FYNNEI. Between the trimmed V and J ends, which lost 7 bases and 5 bases, there was a span of 14 bases. The CDR3 sequence: CASKPSRETEAFF. As DNA, the CDR3 is TGTGCCAGCAAGCCGTCGAGGGAAACTGAAGCTTTCTTT.

The chain has TRBV6-5 and TRBJ2-7, with 9 bases fitting TRBD1. Germline-derived CDR1 and CDR2 are MNHEY and SVGAGI. The CDR3 has 12 amino acids. With V trimmed by 9 bases and J by 5 bases, 5 bases remained unmatched. CDR3 DNA: TGTGCCAGTCACAGGGGGCCCAACGAGCAGTACTTC. Translating gives CASHRGPNEQYF.

This clone was seen more than once but under ten times. The V and J genes are TRBV21-1 and TRBJ1-5; the table's TRBD1 call for D was not verified on the DNA. TRBV21-1 is assigned pseudogene status. This CDR3 spans 17 amino acids. In DNA form, the CDR3 reads TGTGCCAGCAGCAAAGCGCTTTCACAGGCTAGCAATCAGCCCCAGCATTTT. It specifies CASSKALSQASNQPQHF.

The chain uses TRBV4-2 and TRBJ1-5; D gene uncertain. Germline-derived CDR1 and CDR2 are LGHNA and YNFKEQ. CDR3 length equals 13 residues. Trimming removed 0 bases at V and 6 bases at J, with 6 bases between. The CDR3 nucleotides are TGTGCCAGCAGCCAAGATGTAGGTCAGCCCCAGCATTTT. This codes for CASSQDVGQPQHF.

V usage is TRBV6-5 and J usage is TRBJ1-1; TRBD1 matches at 10 bases. Trimming cost V 2 bases and J 12 bases; bases outside gene matches: 6. Germline V gene sequence: CDR1 MNHEY, CDR2 SVGAGI. CDR3 length equals 13 residues. This CDR3 is CASSYLDRGQSFF. In DNA, the CDR3 is TGTGCCAGCAGTTACCTAGACAGGGGGCAATCTTTCTTT.

The V and J genes are TRBV27 and TRBJ2-5; maybe TRBD1 (6 bases). V was cut by 8 bases and J by 4 bases, with 17 bases left in between. The CDR3 is 14 amino acids. Germline lookup yields CDR1 MNHEY and CDR2 SMNVEV (reference sequence). The CDR3 sequence: CASWNRESPETQYF. CDR3 coding DNA: TGTGCCAGCTGGAACAGGGAATCCCCAGAGACCCAGTACTTC.

The gene calls are TRBV6-1 and TRBJ2-3, with TRBD1 as a possible D gene (6 bases). The CDR3 runs 13 residues. The V gene lost 5 bases and the J gene lost 1 base, with 7 bases spanning the gap. Germline loops: CDR1 MNHNS, CDR2 SASEGT. The CDR3: CASSRQGTDTQYF. CDR3 nucleotide sequence: TGTGCCAGCAGTAGACAGGGCACAGATACGCAGTATTTT.

V gene TRBV7-8 combines with J gene TRBJ2-3; maybe TRBD1 (5 bases). The CDR3 sequence is 19 residues long. With 5 bases removed from V and 0 bases from J, the gap between germline ends came to 24 bases. Germline V gene sequence: CDR1 SGHVS, CDR2 FQNEAQ. CDR3 amino acids: CASSPSSPTVSISTDTQYF. As DNA, the CDR3 is TGTGCCAGCAGCCCTTCGAGCCCGACAGTTTCAATTAGCACAGATACGCAGTATTTT.

V and J are TRBV30 and TRBJ2-7; unclear D gene. V was cut by 0 bases and J by 1 base, with 7 bases left in between. Per the germline V gene, CDR1 is GTSNPN and CDR2 is SVGIG (reference sequence). The CDR3 is made up of 13 amino acids. In DNA, the CDR3 is TGTGCCTGGAGTGTAGGGCAGTCCTACGAGCAGTACTTC. It yields the protein CAWSVGQSYEQYF.